This T cell receptor (beta chain) appears in the sequencing data of a study of blood T cell repertoires in COVID-19. The trim removed 5 bases at V and 1 base at J, leaving 15 bases unmatched. CDR1 and CDR2 from the germline V gene are SGHTA and FQGNSA. The CDR3 consists of 19 residues. Sequenced by immunoSEQ multiplex PCR; TCRdb stores in-frame clones only, minus some. The top ten hold roughly 2.5% of the sample, which has some 90,000 clones, 89% seen once. The origin of this receptor is a man aged 45-65 years with COVID-19, enrolled during active disease. Material for sequencing was peripheral blood. This chain links TRBV7-2 with TRBJ2-7, with 12 bases that match TRBD1. The CDR3 DNA is TGTGCCAGCAGCCATATATTATTACAGGGACAGGGGGCATCCTACGAGCAGTACTTC. The encoded protein is CASSHILLQGQGASYEQYF.